The subject of this entry is one T cell receptor beta chain. This clonotype occurred a few times. Its antigen target is currently unknown. Base quality data are lacking; no much larger clone is found one base away. This sample is part of a study of blood T cells in healthy people across ages (dated by TCRdb to between 2014 and 2016). Study-level background: In model experiments, roughly one uniquely barcoded TCR beta cDNA molecule per two T cells was captured by template switching. Age-related changes in TCR beta repertoire diversity were measured in the study by deep sequencing normalized with unique cDNA molecular identifiers. The donors were divided into four age groups: young (average roughly 15 years), middle-aged (under 40), aged (roughly 66) and long-lived (roughly 82). Using the same blood draw, the study looked at two additional independent replicas of 1 million unique cDNA reads for two donors, one aged 18 to 30 and the other aged 80 or older.

CDR1 and CDR2, per the germline V gene, are SGHVS and FQNEAQ. V and J are truncated by 5 bases and 0 bases respectively, leaving an intervening sequence of 14 bases. The CDR3 holds 16 amino acids from the cysteine to the phenylalanine. Here the CDR3 DNA is all that survives: 48 bases in frame from base 1. The library was made by 5' RACE. This sample was sequenced with an Illumina HiSeq 2500. A second PCR of roughly 7 to 11 cycles was performed with a sample-barcoded 5' primer and a J-beta primer mix. A template-switch 5' adaptor carrying 12 random nucleotides introduced a unique molecular identifier onto each TCR beta cDNA molecule. Each sample yielded at least 3 million CDR3-containing paired-end reads. The Mint cDNA synthesis kit, primed by a TRBC-specific oligonucleotide, was used to synthesize first-strand cDNA from all RNA. All cDNA was treated with uracil-DNA glycosylase and then went through a first 18-cycle PCR with the universal primers M1SS and BC2_uni_R. The authors' analysis ran thus. For normalization, 1 million high-quality reads, each with a distinct molecular identifier, were randomly selected from each sample. Reads sharing molecular identifiers were discarded rather than binned into consensus sequences. CDR3 identification, clonotype clustering and error correction used MiTCR with a Q25 quality threshold and the strictest error-elimination algorithm. A nonparametric unseen species model with Euler transformation was used to estimate lower-bound total TCR beta diversity. The public reads were quality trimmed at Q25 with fastp and then assembled into clones with MiXCR by TCRdb, keeping productive beta chains. Records with the same CDR3 protein are collapsed into one entry carrying the most frequent genes and DNA. These V and J calls derive from TCRdb rather than the authors' analysis. Within this sample are about 1 million distinct CDR3 sequences, with about 25% of them counted one time only. The top ten constitute 0.75% of the sample.

Systemically healthy Caucasian individuals from Russia, around 38 in total and aged roughly 6 to 95 years, were included as donors. Each donor gave 8 to 10 milliliters of peripheral blood, drawn into EDTA-treated Vacutainer tubes. PBMCs were isolated by Ficoll-Paque density-gradient centrifugation, with at least 6 million obtained per sample. Trizol reagent was used to extract total RNA from PBMCs, with at least 5 micrograms per sample. The percentages of naive CD45RAhigh/CD27high T cells were determined by flow cytometry on a PBMC aliquot from every donor. The study at large found these results: As age increased, observed TCR beta diversity per million T cells dropped in a roughly linear way, and a significant reduction was already evident by age roughly 40. Because the CMV infection status of the donors was unknown, age-related changes in expanded clonotypes may potentially have been confounded. A strong correlation was found between observed TCR beta diversity and the percentage of naive T cells measured by flow cytometry. Since profiling was done on bulk unsorted PBMCs, naive and antigen-experienced compartments could not be conclusively compared. Compared with the aged group, the long-lived group had more naive CD4+ T cells, fewer expanded clones and increased TCR diversity, a pattern suggesting age selection. Total diversity estimates from one million sequenced T cells were considered lower bounds and underestimates.

The sample also formed part of further work on T cells of mothers and their children. Drawing on the second study: Nine systemically healthy Caucasian individuals served as donors, namely three mothers together with their six children. cDNA synthesis used all of the extracted RNA, with approximately 1.4 ug of RNA in each 15 ul reaction. Sample barcodes and 2-4 random nucleotides were added via the M1S primer in the second PCR. Over 10 million TCR beta CDR3 reads came from each mother, compared with 2.5 million to 3.5 million reads from each child. Thymic selection shapes the output of TCR recombination in a similar way in related and unrelated pairs, and inherited differences have a minor effect. Normalized repertoire overlap in related mother-child pairs was always slightly higher than in unrelated mother-child pairs, but the difference was never significant. No persistent microchimeric T cell clones were found, with a detection sensitivity of 80 to 100 clones per million clonotypes. The study used deep NGS to compare TCR beta repertoires of mothers and children, seeking features distinguishing related mother-child pairs from unrelated individuals. Mothers averaged around 40 +/- 4 years of age and children averaged about 10 +/- 4 years. After adapter ligation was performed with NEBNext reagents, the libraries were sequenced on an Illumina HiSeq 2000 with 100+100 nt paired-end reads. Mother and child libraries were prepared a month apart and sequenced in separate runs to prevent cross-contamination. Between roughly 500,000 and 2,300,000 distinct TCR beta clonotypes were identified per donor. Naive TCR beta clonotypes were estimated from low-frequency clonotypes matched to each donor's FACS-determined naive share, without sorting.

This TCR came from a girl aged 2 to 9 in good health. The V and J segments used are TRBV7-8 and TRBJ1-5; the D segment could be TRBD1, given 5 matching bases. The sample consisted of blood. The DNA sequence follows: TGTGCCAGCAGCCCATCCAGGGCGGGTAGCAATCAGCCCCAGCATTTT. Its coded protein is CASSPSRAGSNQPQHF. Outside the CDR3, residues come from the reference TRBV7-8 and TRBJ1-5 proteins, so the full variable domain is: GAGVSQSPRYKVAKRGQDVALRCDPISGHVSLFWYQQALGQGPEFLTYFQNEAQLDKSGLPSDRFFAERPEGSVSTLKIQRTQQEDSAVYLCASSPSRAGSNQPQHFGDGTRLSIL.